Sequencing of this T cell receptor beta chain was carried out in a study of Graves' ophthalmopathy and Graves' hyperthyroidism. General study points: With over 85% sensitivity and over 65% specificity, a 13-signature model separated ophthalmopathy from stable hyperthyroidism. Thyroid clonotypes that were expanded above 0.001 frequency mostly also appeared in blood.

Researchers turned away patients with other autoimmune diseases, uncontrolled infections, pregnancy or lactation. Diagnosis used clinical symptoms, serum thyroxine, TRAb, thyroid ultrasound and orbital computed tomography. This clonotype has ten or more counts. Its antigen is as yet unknown. The study amplified TCR beta CDR3 regions using RNA transcripts. First-round RT-PCR used HTBI primers; second-round multiplex PCR followed. TCRdb processed the multiplex PCR reads anew with MiXCR; each CDR3 protein has one entry. The sample carries about 1.2 million distinct CDR3 sequences, around a third recorded once. The specimen sequenced was peripheral blood or thyroid tissue (not recorded which). This sequence was found in an adult man with Graves' hyperthyroidism.

The CDR3 is CASSLYRETQYF. For the CDR3, the DNA is TGTGCCAGCAGCTTATATCGGGAGACCCAGTACTTC. The V gene is TRBV7-2, the J gene TRBJ2-5; D ambiguous. V lost 2 bases, J lost 5 bases, and 6 bases lay in between. Germline assignment: CDR1 SGHTA and CDR2 FQGNSA. This CDR3 is 12 amino acids long.